These T cell receptor beta chains were read from a single sample in a study of cytomegalovirus exposure and HLA in healthy donors. Assay used: immunoSEQ multiplex PCR; TCRdb lists only in-frame clones, some missing. The sample yields roughly 150,000 clones, about three quarters seen once. The sequencing input was PBMCs. The source of these receptors is a male donor in good health and CMV-seronegative. Both conserved end residues are trimmed from each CDR3.

J gene,V gene,CDR3 protein
TRBJ1-1,TRBV20-1,SAGQGEAF
TRBJ1-2,TRBV18,ASSPDENYGYT
TRBJ2-7,TRBV10-2,ASSDRQGGHEQY
TRBJ2-7,TRBV14,ASSHRPGTSSYEQY
TRBJ2-2,TRBV13,ASSEDPRDTGELF
TRBJ2-3,TRBV7-2,ASSLGRVSTDTQY
TRBJ1-2,TRBV11-2,ASSLRDNYGYT
TRBJ1-6,TRBV11-3,ASQSSRGSPLH
TRBJ2-1,TRBV19,ASATSGINSEQF
TRBJ1-2,TRBV27,ASSPSGSAGYT
TRBJ2-7,TRBV15,ATSGTSGSYEQY
TRBJ2-1,TRBV5-4,ASSLGDRVDNEQF
TRBJ1-6,TRBV2,ASSGSRGENSPLH
TRBJ1-2,TRBV7-6,ASSPRDSSNYGYT
TRBJ2-1,TRBV15,ATSRGGNEQF
TRBJ2-3,TRBV12-5,ASGLDRATDTQY
TRBJ1-3,TRBV7-9,ASSFGAGNTIY
TRBJ2-7,TRBV10-1,ASSEKVGRGEQY
TRBJ2-5,TRBV5-4,ASSSRQGMVETQY
TRBJ2-7,TRBV14,ASSQGLALEQY
TRBJ2-3,TRBV6-5,ASSLTTGDTDTQY
TRBJ1-6,TRBV27,ASNNLGTGENSPLH
TRBJ1-5,TRBV5-5,ASSLQGDRDYQPQH
TRBJ1-1,TRBV27,ASSLGDRGTEAF
TRBJ2-7,TRBV6-5,ASSSGIISYEQY
TRBJ1-6,TRBV27,ASSSDGQYSPYNSPLH
TRBJ1-5,TRBV19,ASKTGPRSNQPQH
TRBJ1-2,TRBV10-1,ASSGGTGGGEGGYT
TRBJ1-2,TRBV18,ASSPPDQGVGYGYT
TRBJ1-1,TRBV30,AWSARENTEAF
TRBJ2-3,TRBV11-2,ASSDGTSGRYTQY
TRBJ1-4,TRBV5-1,ASSRGQGAEKLF
TRBJ1-2,TRBV30,AWSDPRTGAPRGYT
TRBJ1-3,TRBV19,ASITGAAGNTIY
TRBJ2-3,TRBV18,ASSFYRASTDTQY
TRBJ2-7,TRBV5-5,ASSLGPRHEQY
TRBJ2-7,TRBV7-6,ASSLELGRSYEQY
TRBJ2-7,TRBV18,ASSPLGTDSEQY
TRBJ2-7,TRBV7-6,ASSQREGTYEQY
TRBJ1-6,TRBV6-1,ASGQTGYNSPLH
TRBJ1-5,TRBV25-1,ASSARTGPRRGNQPQH
TRBJ1-1,TRBV29-1,SVEEGTAEAF
TRBJ1-1,TRBV5-4,ASSSPTNTEAF
TRBJ2-2,TRBV2,ASSELGTGELF
TRBJ2-1,TRBV15,ATSRSRDLYNEQF
TRBJ2-5,TRBV5-1,ASSLNRGVGETQY
TRBJ2-1,TRBV6-1,ASGLAENNEQF
TRBJ2-5,TRBV2,ASSDLGLWGGEETQY
TRBJ1-1,TRBV14,ASSRDRGNEAF
TRBJ2-3,TRBV4-1,ASSPLDPRAQY
TRBJ2-2,TRBV11-3,ASSSRTGLAGELF